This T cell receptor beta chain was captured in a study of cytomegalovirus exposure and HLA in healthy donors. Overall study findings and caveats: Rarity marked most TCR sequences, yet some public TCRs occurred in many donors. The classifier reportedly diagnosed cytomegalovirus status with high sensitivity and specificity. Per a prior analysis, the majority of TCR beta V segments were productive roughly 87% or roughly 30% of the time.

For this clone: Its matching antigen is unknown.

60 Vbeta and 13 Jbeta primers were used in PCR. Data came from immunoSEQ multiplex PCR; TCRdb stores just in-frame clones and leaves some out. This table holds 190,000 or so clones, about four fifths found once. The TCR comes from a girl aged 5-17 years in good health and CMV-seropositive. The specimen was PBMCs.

The CDR3 DNA follows: TGTGCCAGCATGCGCGGGGGAGCTTTTTACGAGCAGTACTTC. Translation gives CASMRGGAFYEQYF. V and J are TRBV6-5 and TRBJ2-7; 7 bases fit TRBD2. This CDR3 region has 14 residues. Germline loops: CDR1 MNHEY, CDR2 SVGAGI. Unmatched junction bases numbered 10, after V lost 7 bases and J lost 4 bases.